Sequencing of this T cell receptor beta chain was carried out in a study of blood T cell repertoires in COVID-19. The method was immunoSEQ multiplex PCR; TCRdb's version includes in-frame clones alone and lacks a portion of them. The top ten clones hold 7.9% of a sample with under 250,000 clones, roughly 80% of them seen once. V was trimmed by 8 bases and J by 1 base, leaving 5 bases between them. The CDR3 extends over 11 amino acids. Germline V CDR1 and CDR2: LNHDA, SQIVND (reference sequence). The sequenced sample was peripheral blood. This chain uses TRBV19 with TRBJ1-2, with D unclear. The clonotype comes from an elderly woman with acute or convalescent COVID-19. The CDR3 DNA sequence: TGTGCCAGTTCGGTTAACTATGGCTACACCTTC. Protein sequence: CASSVNYGYTF.